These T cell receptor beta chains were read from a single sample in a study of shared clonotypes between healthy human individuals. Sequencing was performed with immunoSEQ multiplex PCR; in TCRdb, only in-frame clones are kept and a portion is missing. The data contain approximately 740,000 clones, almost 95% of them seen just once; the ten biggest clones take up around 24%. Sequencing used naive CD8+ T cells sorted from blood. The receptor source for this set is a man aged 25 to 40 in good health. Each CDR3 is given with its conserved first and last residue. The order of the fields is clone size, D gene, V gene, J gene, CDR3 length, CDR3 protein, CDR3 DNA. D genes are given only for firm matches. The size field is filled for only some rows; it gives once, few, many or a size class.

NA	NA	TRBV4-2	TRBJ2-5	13	CASSQDNAETQYF	TGTGCCAGCAGCCAAGATAATGCAGAGACCCAGTACTTC
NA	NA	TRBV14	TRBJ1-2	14	CASSQVSLGYGYTF	TGTGCCAGCAGCCAGGTATCTCTGGGCTATGGCTACACCTTC
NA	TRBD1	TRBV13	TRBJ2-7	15	CASSMQGAVLYEQYF	TGTGCCAGCAGCATGCAGGGGGCTGTTCTCTACGAGCAGTACTTC
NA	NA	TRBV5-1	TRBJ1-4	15	CASSLVWGRDEKLFF	TGCGCCAGCAGCTTGGTCTGGGGCCGGGATGAAAAACTGTTTTTT
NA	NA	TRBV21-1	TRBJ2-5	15	CASSPRDRGQETQYF	TGTGCCAGCAGCCCTCGGGACAGGGGGCAAGAGACCCAGTACTTC
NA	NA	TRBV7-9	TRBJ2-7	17	CASSHRQELLGSYEQYF	TGTGCCAGCAGCCACCGTCAGGAGCTTCTTGGGTCCTACGAGCAGTACTTC
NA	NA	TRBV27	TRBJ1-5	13	CASSLSVYQPQHF	TGTGCCAGCAGTTTATCTGTTTATCAGCCCCAGCATTTT
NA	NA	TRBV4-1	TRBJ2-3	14	CASSQDMGADTQYF	TGCGCCAGCAGCCAAGATATGGGGGCAGATACGCAGTATTTT
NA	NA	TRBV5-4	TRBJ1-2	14	CASSLDQGSRGYTF	TGTGCCAGCAGCTTGGATCAGGGGAGTAGGGGCTACACCTTC
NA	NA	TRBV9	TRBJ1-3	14	CASRQGGPGNTIYF	TGTGCCAGCAGGCAGGGAGGACCTGGAAACACCATATATTTT
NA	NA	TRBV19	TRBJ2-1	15	CASTPTSISYNEQFF	TGTGCCAGTACCCCGACTAGTATCTCCTACAATGAGCAGTTCTTC
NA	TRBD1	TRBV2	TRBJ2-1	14	CASRTGSSYNEQFF	TGTGCCAGCAGGACAGGGAGCTCCTACAATGAGCAGTTCTTC
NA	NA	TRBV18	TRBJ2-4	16	CASSPPRTEAKNIQYF	TGTGCCAGCTCACCGCCCAGGACGGAAGCAAAAAACATTCAGTACTTC
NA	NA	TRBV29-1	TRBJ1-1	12	CSVQGLSAEAFF	TGCAGCGTTCAAGGTTTGAGCGCTGAAGCTTTCTTT
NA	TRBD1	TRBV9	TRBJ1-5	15	CASSVEGAWGQPQHF	TGTGCCAGCAGCGTAGAGGGGGCCTGGGGTCAGCCCCAGCATTTT
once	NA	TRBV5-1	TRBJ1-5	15	CASSLELQDGQPQHF	TGCGCCAGCAGCTTGGAGCTGCAGGACGGACAGCCCCAGCATTTT
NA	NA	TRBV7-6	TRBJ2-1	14	CASSLRDGYNEQFF	TGTGCCAGCAGCTTAAGGGACGGATACAATGAGCAGTTCTTC
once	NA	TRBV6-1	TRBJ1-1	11	CASSEDHEAFF	TGTGCCAGCAGTGAAGACCATGAAGCTTTCTTT
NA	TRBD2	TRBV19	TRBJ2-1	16	CASSIGTGLAYNEQFF	TGTGCCAGTAGTATAGGTACTGGACTAGCGTACAATGAGCAGTTCTTC
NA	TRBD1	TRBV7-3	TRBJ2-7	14	CASSLGTGSDEQYF	TGTGCCAGCAGCTTAGGGACAGGGTCGGACGAGCAGTACTTC
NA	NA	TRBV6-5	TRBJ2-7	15	CASSPREGVGYEQYF	TGTGCCAGCAGCCCTCGAGAGGGAGTGGGTTACGAGCAGTACTTC
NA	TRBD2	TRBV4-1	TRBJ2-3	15	CASSQGGGSTDTQYF	TGCGCCAGCAGCCAAGGCGGGGGTAGCACAGATACGCAGTATTTT
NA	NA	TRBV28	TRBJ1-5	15	CASSLSGQFSQPQHF	TGTGCCAGCAGTTTAAGTGGGCAATTTAGTCAGCCCCAGCATTTT
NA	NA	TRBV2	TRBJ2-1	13	CASSGITYNEQFF	TGTGCCAGCAGTGGGATCACCTACAATGAGCAGTTCTTC
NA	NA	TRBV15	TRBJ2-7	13	CATTPGGWDEQYF	TGTGCCACCACCCCCGGGGGTTGGGACGAGCAGTACTTC
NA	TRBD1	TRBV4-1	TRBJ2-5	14	CASSQEGTGETQYF	TGCGCCAGCAGCCAAGAGGGGACAGGAGAGACCCAGTACTTC
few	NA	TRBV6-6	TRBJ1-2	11	CASSYVYGYTF	TGTGCCAGCAGTTACGTATATGGCTACACCTTC
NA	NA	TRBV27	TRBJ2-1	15	CASSGGTVSYNEQFF	TGTGCCAGCAGTGGGGGGACAGTCTCCTACAATGAGCAGTTCTTC
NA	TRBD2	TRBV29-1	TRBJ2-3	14	CSVGVSGRADTQYF	TGCAGCGTAGGGGTTAGCGGGAGGGCAGATACGCAGTATTTT
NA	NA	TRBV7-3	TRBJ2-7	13	CASSLTPDYEQYF	TGTGCCAGCAGCTTAACCCCAGACTACGAGCAGTACTTC
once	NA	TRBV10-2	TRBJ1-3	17	CAERVGPDRPSGNTIYF	TGCGCCGAGCGGGTGGGGCCCGACAGGCCTTCTGGAAACACCATATATTTT
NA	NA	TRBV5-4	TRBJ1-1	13	CASSLGGMTEAFF	TGTGCCAGCAGCTTGGGGGGGATGACTGAAGCTTTCTTT
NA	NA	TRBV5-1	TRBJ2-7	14	CASSLGGSSYEQYF	TGCGCCAGCAGCTTGGGTGGGAGCTCCTACGAGCAGTACTTC
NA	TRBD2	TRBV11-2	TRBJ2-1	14	CASSQTSGYNEQFF	TGTGCCAGCAGCCAGACTAGCGGCTACAATGAGCAGTTCTTC
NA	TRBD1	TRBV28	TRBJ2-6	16	CASSFTGDPGANVLTF	TGTGCCAGCAGTTTTACAGGGGACCCTGGGGCCAACGTCCTGACTTTC
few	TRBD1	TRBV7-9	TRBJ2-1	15	CASSRTGTGVNEQFF	TGTGCCAGCAGCCGGACCGGGACAGGGGTCAATGAGCAGTTCTTC
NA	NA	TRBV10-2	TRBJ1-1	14	CASSESRLNTEAFF	TGCGCCAGCAGTGAATCCAGGTTGAACACTGAAGCTTTCTTT
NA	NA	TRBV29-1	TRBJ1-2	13	CSVGDSLTYGYTF	TGCAGCGTTGGCGACAGCCTTACATATGGCTACACCTTC
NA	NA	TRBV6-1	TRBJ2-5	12	CASNPRSGPQYF	TGTGCCAGCAATCCCCGTTCAGGACCCCAGTACTTC
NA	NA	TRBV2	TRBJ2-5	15	CASSEAHRTGETQYF	TGTGCCAGCAGTGAAGCGCACAGGACCGGGGAGACCCAGTACTTC
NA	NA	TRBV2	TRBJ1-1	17	CASSEYGVGQMNTEAFF	TGTGCCAGCAGTGAATACGGAGTAGGGCAGATGAACACTGAAGCTTTCTTT
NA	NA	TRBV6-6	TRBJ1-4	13	CASSNRVNEKLFF	TGTGCCAGCAGTAACAGGGTTAATGAAAAACTGTTTTTT
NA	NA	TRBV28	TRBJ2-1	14	CASRGGDRDNEQFF	TGTGCCAGCAGGGGGGGTGACAGGGACAATGAGCAGTTCTTC
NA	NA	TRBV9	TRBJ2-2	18	CASSVERDRFKTAGELFF	TGTGCCAGCAGCGTAGAGCGCGACAGGTTTAAGACGGCCGGGGAGCTGTTTTTT
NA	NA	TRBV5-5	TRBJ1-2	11	CASSLHRDYTF	TGTGCCAGCAGCTTGCACAGGGACTACACCTTC
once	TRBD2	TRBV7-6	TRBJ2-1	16	CASSSGLAGVKAEQFF	TGTGCCAGCAGCTCAGGACTAGCGGGAGTAAAAGCTGAGCAGTTCTTC
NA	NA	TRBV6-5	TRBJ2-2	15	CASRILGDNTGELFF	TGTGCCAGCAGGATTTTGGGGGATAACACCGGGGAGCTGTTTTTT
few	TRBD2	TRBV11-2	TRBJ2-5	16	CASSLGVAAGGETQYF	TGTGCCAGCAGCTTAGGGGTGGCAGCGGGAGGAGAGACCCAGTACTTC
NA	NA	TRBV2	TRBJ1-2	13	CASSQTVNYGYTF	TGTGCCAGCAGCCAGACAGTTAACTATGGCTACACCTTC
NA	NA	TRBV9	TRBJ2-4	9	CARQNIQYF	TGTGCCAGACAAAACATTCAGTACTTC
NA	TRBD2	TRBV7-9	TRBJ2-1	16	CASSLRAGAPYNEQFF	TGTGCCAGCAGCTTAAGGGCGGGAGCCCCCTACAATGAGCAGTTCTTC
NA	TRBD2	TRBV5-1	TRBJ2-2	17	CASSSPGLAGGTGELFF	TGCGCCAGCAGCTCTCCCGGACTAGCGGGAGGTACCGGGGAGCTGTTTTTT
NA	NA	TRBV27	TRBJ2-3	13	CASSLKSTDTQYF	TGTGCCAGCAGTTTGAAAAGCACAGATACGCAGTATTTT
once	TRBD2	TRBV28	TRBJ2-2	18	CASSFPDRREKGTGELFF	TGTGCCAGCAGTTTTCCAGATCGGCGGGAGAAGGGCACCGGGGAGCTGTTTTTT
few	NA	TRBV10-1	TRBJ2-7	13	CASSFGRTYEQYF	TGCGCCAGCAGTTTCGGACGGACCTACGAGCAGTACTTC
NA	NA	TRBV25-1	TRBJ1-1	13	CASHPGANTEAFF	TGTGCCAGCCACCCAGGGGCAAACACTGAAGCTTTCTTT
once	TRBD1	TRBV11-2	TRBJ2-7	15	CASSSGQGVGYEQYF	TGTGCCAGCAGCTCCGGACAGGGGGTTGGGTACGAGCAGTACTTC
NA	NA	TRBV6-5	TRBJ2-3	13	CASSYSSRDQPYF	TGTGCCAGCAGTTACTCCAGCCGGGACCAACCATATTTT
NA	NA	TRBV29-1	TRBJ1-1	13	CSAFLITVTEAFF	TGCAGCGCCTTCCTAATCACGGTCACTGAAGCTTTCTTT